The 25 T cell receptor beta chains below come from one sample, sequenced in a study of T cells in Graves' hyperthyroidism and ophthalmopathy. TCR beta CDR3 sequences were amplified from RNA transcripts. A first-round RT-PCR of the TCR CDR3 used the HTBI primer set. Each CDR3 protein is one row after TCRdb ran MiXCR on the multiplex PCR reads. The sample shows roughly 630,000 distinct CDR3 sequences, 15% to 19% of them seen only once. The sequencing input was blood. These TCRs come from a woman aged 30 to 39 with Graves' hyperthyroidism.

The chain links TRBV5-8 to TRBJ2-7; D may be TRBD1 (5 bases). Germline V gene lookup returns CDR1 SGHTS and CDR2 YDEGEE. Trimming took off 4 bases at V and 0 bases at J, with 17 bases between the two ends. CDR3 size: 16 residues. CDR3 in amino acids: CASSTAGPQLSYEQYF. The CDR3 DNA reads TGTGCCAGCAGCACAGCAGGGCCCCAGCTCTCCTACGAGCAGTACTTC.

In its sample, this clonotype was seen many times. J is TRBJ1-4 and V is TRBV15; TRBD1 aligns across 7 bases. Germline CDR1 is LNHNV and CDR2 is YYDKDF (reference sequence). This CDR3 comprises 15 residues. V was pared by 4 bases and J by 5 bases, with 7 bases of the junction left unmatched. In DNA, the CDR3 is TGTGCCACCAGCACACACAGGGGAAACAATGAAAAACTGTTTTTT. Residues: CATSTHRGNNEKLFF.

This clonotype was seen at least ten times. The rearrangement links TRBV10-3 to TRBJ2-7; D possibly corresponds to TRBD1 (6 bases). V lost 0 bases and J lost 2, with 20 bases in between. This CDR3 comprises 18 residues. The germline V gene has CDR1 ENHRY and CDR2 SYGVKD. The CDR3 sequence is CAISESIMGQGSTYEQYF. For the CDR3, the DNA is TGTGCCATCAGTGAGTCGATTATGGGGCAGGGGTCAACCTACGAGCAGTACTTC.

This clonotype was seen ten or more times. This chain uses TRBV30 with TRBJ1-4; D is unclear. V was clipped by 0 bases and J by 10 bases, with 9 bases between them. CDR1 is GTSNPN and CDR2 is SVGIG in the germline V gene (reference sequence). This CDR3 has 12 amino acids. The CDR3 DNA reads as TGTGCCTGGAGTGTAGGACCCGGAAAACTGTTTTTT. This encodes CAWSVGPGKLFF.

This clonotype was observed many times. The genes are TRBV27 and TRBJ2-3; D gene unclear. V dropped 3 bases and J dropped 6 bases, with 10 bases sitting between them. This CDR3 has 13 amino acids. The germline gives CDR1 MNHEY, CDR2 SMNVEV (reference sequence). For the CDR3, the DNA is TGTGCCAGCAGTTTGGTAGGCTGGGATACGCAGTATTTT. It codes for CASSLVGWDTQYF.

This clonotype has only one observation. The CDR3 loop reads CASSYPGRRAENTGELFF. In DNA form, the CDR3 reads TGTGCCAGCAGCTATCCGGGACGACGAGCGGAGAACACCGGGGAGCTGTTTTTT. V and J are TRBV5-4 and TRBJ2-2, with D perhaps TRBD1 or TRBD2 (5 bases each). This CDR3 is built from 18 residues. The germline V gene has CDR1 SGHNT and CDR2 YYREEE (reference sequence). V lost 3 bases, J lost 1 base, and 19 bases lay in between. Full variable domain (remainder filled in from reference TRBV5-4 and TRBJ2-2): ETGVTQSPTHLIKTRGQQVTLRCSSQSGHNTVSWYQQALGQGPQFIFQYYREEENGRGNFPPRFSGLQFPNYSSELNVNALELDDSALYLCASSYPGRRAENTGELFFGEGSRLTVL.

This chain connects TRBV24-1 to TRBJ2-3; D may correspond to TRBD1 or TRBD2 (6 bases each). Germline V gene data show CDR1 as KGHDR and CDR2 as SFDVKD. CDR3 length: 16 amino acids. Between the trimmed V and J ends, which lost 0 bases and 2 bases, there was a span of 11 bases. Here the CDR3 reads CATSDLPRGDTDTQYF. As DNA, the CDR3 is TGTGCCACCAGTGATTTGCCTAGGGGGGACACAGATACGCAGTATTTT.

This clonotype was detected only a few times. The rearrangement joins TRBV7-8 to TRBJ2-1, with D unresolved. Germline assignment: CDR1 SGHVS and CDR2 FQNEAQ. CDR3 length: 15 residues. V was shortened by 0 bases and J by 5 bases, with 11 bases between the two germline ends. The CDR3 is CASSLAWNFDNEQFF. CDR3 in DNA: TGTGCCAGCAGCTTAGCCTGGAACTTTGACAATGAGCAGTTCTTC.

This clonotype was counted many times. In nucleotides, the CDR3 is TGTGCCAGCTCACCGGACAGGGACGTTCTTCAGCCCCAGCATTTT. Encoded protein: CASSPDRDVLQPQHF. The chain links TRBV18 to TRBJ1-5; 8 bases agree with TRBD1. The germline gives CDR1 KGHSH, CDR2 LQKENI. The CDR3 loop spans 15 amino acids. V lost 3 bases, J lost 6 bases, and 7 bases stayed unmatched.

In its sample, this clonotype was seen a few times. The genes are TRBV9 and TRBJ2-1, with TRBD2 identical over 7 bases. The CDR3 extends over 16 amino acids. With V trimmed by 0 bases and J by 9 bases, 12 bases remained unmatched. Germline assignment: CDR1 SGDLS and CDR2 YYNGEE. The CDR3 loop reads CASSVDTAGVSTEQFF. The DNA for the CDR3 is TGTGCCAGCAGCGTAGATACGGCGGGAGTTAGTACTGAGCAGTTCTTC.

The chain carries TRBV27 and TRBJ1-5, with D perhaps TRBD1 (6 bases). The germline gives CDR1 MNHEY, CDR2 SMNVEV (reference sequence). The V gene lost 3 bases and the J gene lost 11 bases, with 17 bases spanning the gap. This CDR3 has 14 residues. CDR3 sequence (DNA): TGTGCCAGCAGTTTCACCGGGACAAAACTGGCCCAGCATTTT. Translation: CASSFTGTKLAQHF.

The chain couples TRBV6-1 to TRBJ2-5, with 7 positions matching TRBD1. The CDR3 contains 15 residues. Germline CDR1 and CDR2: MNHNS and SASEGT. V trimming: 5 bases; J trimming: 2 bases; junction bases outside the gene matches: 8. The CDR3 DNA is TGTGCCAGCAGTCCTAACAGGGGTGGACAAGAGACCCAGTACTTC. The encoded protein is CASSPNRGGQETQYF.

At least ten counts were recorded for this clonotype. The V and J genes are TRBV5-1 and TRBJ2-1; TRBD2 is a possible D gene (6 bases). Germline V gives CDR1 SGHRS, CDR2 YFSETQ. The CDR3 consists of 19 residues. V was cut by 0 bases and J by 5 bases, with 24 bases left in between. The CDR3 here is CASSLVAGGRGGINNEQFF. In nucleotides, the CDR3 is TGCGCCAGCAGCTTGGTAGCAGGAGGCCGAGGCGGGATCAACAATGAGCAGTTCTTC. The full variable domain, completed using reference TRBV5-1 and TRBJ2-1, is KAGVTQTPRYLIKTRGQQVTLSCSPISGHRSVSWYQQTPGQGLQFLFEYFSETQRNKGNFPGRFSGRQFSNSRSEMNVSTLELGDSALYLCASSLVAGGRGGINNEQFFGPGTRLTVL.

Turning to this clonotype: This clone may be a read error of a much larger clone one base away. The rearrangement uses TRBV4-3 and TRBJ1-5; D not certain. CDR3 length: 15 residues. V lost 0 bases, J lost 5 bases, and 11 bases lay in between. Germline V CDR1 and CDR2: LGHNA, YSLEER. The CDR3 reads CASSQDLAPDQPQHF. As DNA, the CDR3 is TGCGCCAGCAGCCAAGATCTGGCGCCGGATCAGCCCCAGCATTTT.

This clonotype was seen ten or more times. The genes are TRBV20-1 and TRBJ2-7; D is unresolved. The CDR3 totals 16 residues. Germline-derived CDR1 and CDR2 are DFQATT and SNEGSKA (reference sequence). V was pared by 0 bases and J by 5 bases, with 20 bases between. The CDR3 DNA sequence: TGCAGTGCTAGAGAAACCCTCTCGATAGGGAACCACGAGCAGTACTTC. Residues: CSARETLSIGNHEQYF.

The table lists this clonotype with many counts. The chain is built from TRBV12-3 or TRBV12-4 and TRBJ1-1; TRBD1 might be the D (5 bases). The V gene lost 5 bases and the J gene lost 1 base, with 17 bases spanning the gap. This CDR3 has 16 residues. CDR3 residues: CASSPHGGTENTEAFF. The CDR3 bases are TGTGCCAGCAGTCCCCACGGGGGGACGGAGAACACTGAAGCTTTCTTT.

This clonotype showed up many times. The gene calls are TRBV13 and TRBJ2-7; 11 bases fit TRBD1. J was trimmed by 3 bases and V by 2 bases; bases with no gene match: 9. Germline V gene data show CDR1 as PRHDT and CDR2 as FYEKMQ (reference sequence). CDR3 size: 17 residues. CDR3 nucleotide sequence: TGTGCCAGCAGCTTAAGGGCCGGGACAGGGGGATTCTACGAGCAGTACTTC. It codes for CASSLRAGTGGFYEQYF.

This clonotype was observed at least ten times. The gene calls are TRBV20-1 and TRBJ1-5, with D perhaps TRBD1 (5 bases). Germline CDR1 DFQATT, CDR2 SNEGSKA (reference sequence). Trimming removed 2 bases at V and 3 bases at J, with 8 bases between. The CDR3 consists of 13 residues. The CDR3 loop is CSARKDTNQPQHF. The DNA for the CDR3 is TGCAGTGCTAGAAAGGACACCAATCAGCCCCAGCATTTT.

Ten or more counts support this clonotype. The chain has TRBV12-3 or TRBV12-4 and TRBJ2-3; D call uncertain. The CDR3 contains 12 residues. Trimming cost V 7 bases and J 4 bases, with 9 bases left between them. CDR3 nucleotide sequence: TGTGCCAGCAATCCTGGCGCAGATACGCAGTATTTT. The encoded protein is CASNPGADTQYF.

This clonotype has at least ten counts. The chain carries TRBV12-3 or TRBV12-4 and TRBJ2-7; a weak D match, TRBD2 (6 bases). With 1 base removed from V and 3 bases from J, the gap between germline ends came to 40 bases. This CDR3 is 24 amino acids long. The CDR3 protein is CASSLGVRRVADGPRLALSYEQYF. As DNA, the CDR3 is TGTGCCAGCAGTTTAGGCGTTAGAAGGGTAGCGGACGGTCCACGGTTGGCCCTAAGCTACGAGCAGTACTTC.

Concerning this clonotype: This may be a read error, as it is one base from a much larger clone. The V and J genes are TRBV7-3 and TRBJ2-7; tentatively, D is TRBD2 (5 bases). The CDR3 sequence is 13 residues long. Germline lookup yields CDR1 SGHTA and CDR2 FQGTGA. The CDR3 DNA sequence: TGTGCCAGCAACTTAGTCCGGGATACAGAGCAGTACTTC. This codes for CASNLVRDTEQYF. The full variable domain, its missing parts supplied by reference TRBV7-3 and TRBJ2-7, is GAGVSQTPSNKVTEKGKYVELRCDPISGHTALYWYRQSLGQGPEFLIYFQGTGAADDSGLPNDRFFAVRPEGSVSTLKIQRTERGDSAVYLCASNLVRDTEQYFGPGTRLTVT.

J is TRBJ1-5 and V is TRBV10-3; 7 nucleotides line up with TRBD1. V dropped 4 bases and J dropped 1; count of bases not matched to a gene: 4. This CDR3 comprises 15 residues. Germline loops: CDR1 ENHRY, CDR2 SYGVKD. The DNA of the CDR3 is TGTGCCATCAGTGTGTCGGACAGGAGCAATCAGCCCCAGCATTTT. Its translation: CAISVSDRSNQPQHF.

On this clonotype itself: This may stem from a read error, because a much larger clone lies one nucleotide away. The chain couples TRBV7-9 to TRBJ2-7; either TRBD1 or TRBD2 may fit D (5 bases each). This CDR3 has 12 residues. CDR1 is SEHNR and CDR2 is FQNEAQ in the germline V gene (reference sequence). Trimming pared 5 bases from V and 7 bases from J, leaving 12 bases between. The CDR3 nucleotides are TGTGCCAGCAGCGCTGCGTGGGGGGAGCAGTACTTC. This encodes CASSAAWGEQYF.

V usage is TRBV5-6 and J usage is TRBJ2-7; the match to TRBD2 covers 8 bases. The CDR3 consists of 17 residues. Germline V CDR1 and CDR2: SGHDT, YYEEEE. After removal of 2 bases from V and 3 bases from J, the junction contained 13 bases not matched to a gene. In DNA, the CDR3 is TGTGCCAGCAGCTTAATAGGACGGCGGGAGGCGCGCTACGAGCAGTACTTC. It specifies CASSLIGRREARYEQYF.

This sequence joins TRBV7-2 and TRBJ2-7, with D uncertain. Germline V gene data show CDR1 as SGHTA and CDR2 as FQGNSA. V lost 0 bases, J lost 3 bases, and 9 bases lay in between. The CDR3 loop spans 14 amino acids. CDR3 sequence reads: CASSLASGIYEQYF. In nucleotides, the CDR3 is TGTGCCAGCAGCTTAGCCTCTGGGATCTACGAGCAGTACTTC.